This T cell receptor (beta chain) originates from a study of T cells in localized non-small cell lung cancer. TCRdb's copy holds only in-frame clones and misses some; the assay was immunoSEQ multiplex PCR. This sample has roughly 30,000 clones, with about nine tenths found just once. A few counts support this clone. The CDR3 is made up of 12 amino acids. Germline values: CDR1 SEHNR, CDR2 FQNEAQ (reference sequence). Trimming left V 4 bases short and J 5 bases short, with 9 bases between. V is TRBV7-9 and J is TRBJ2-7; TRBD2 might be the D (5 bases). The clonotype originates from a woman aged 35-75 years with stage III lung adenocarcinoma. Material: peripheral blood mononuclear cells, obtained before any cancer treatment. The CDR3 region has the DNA TGTGCCAGCAGCTCTTCCGGGGACGAGCAGTACTTC. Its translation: CASSSSGDEQYF.